This T cell receptor beta chain was documented in a study of response to subunit inactivated influenza vaccine. In its sample, this clonotype was seen a few times. TCRdb used MiXCR to reprocess the RT-PCR reads, holding one entry per CDR3 protein. The sample carries 500,000 to 750,000 distinct CDR3 sequences, about 14% recorded once. V shed 5 bases, J shed 1 base, and the junction held 4 bases outside the gene matches. The CDR3 spans 14 residues. This TCR was recovered from a man between 50 and 59 years old who received an inactivated influenza vaccine. The chain joins TRBV12-3 or TRBV12-4 to TRBJ1-2, with 7 bases aligning to TRBD1. Sample: PBMCs from blood, taken approximately 12 days after vaccination. The CDR3 is CASSTGTVNYGYTF. CDR3 in DNA: TGTGCCAGCAGTACCGGGACAGTTAACTATGGCTACACCTTC.